This T cell receptor beta chain was found in a study of PD-L1 blockade in urothelial cancer. Overall study: Analyzed time points were 3 weeks (second dose) and 6 weeks after therapy began.

Noted time point: peripheral blood 6 weeks after treatment start. Patients were diagnosed with urothelial carcinoma, either locally advanced or metastatic. This clone was recorded only once. Antigen: not known. Repertoires were generated with immunoSEQ multiplex PCR, while TCRdb's copy carries only in-frame clones and drops some. The sample holds tens of thousands of clones; roughly nine tenths are singletons and the top ten take around 7%. Findings and limits, study-wide: Durable benefit was linked to greater 3-week expansion of tumor-associated blood clones.

Trimming took 1 base from V and 5 from J, leaving 13 bases between them. The CDR3 has 15 amino acids. Looked up from germline, CDR1 is SGDLS and CDR2 is YYNGEE. The sequencing used PBMCs, collected around atezolizumab (anti-PD-L1) treatment. The TCR originated in a man between 70 and 80 years old with urothelial cancer. The V gene is TRBV9, the J gene TRBJ2-1; a possible D gene is TRBD2 (5 bases). The DNA for the CDR3 is TGTGCCAGCAGCGTATATGGGCGGGTGGACAATGAGCAGTTCTTC. This gives the protein CASSVYGRVDNEQFF. Based on the CDR3 plus reference TRBV9 and TRBJ2-1, the full variable domain is DSGVTQTPKHLITATGQRVTLRCSPRSGDLSVYWYQQSLDQGLQFLIQYYNGEERAKGNILERFSAQQFPDLHSELNLSSLELGDSALYFCASSVYGRVDNEQFFGPGTRLTVL.